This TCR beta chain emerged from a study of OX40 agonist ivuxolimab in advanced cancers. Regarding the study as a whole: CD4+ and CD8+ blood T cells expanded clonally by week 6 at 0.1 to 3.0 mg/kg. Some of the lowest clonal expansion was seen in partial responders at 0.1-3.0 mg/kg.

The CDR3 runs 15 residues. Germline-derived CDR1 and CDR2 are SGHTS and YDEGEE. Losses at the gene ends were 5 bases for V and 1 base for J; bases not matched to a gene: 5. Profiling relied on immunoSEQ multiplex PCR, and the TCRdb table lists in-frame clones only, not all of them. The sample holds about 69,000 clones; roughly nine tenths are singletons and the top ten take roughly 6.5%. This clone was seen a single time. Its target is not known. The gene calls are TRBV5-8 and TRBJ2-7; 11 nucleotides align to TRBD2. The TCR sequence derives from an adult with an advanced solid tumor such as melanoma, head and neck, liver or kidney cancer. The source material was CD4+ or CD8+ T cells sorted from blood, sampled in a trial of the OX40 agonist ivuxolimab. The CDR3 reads CASRILAGGSYEQYF. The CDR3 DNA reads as TGTGCCAGCAGAATCCTAGCGGGGGGTTCCTACGAGCAGTACTTC.